The source of this T cell receptor beta chain is a study of T cells in Graves' hyperthyroidism and ophthalmopathy. Study results and caveats: Progression to ophthalmopathy was predicted a median of approximately seven months early. Ophthalmopathy could be told apart from stable hyperthyroidism with a 13 V-J model.

The TCR beta CDR3 regions underwent amplification using RNA transcripts as the source. RT-PCR in the first round (using the HTBI primer set) targeted the TCR CDR3. TCRdb re-analysed the multiplex PCR reads in MiXCR, keeping a single row per CDR3 protein. The table includes around 99,000 distinct CDR3 sequences, about 15% detected once. This clonotype was recorded many times. What it binds is unknown. The source material was blood. The clonotype was recovered from a woman in her fifties or sixties with Graves' hyperthyroidism.

The CDR3 sequence is CASRKQGPNQPQHF. CDR3 DNA sequence: TGTGCCAGTAGGAAACAGGGCCCCAATCAGCCCCAGCATTTT. This chain links TRBV19 with TRBJ1-5; a possible D gene is TRBD1 (6 bases). Germline V gene sequence: CDR1 LNHDA, CDR2 SQIVND (reference sequence). V lost 6 bases to trimming and J lost 3 bases, with 12 bases between them. The CDR3 sequence is 14 residues long.